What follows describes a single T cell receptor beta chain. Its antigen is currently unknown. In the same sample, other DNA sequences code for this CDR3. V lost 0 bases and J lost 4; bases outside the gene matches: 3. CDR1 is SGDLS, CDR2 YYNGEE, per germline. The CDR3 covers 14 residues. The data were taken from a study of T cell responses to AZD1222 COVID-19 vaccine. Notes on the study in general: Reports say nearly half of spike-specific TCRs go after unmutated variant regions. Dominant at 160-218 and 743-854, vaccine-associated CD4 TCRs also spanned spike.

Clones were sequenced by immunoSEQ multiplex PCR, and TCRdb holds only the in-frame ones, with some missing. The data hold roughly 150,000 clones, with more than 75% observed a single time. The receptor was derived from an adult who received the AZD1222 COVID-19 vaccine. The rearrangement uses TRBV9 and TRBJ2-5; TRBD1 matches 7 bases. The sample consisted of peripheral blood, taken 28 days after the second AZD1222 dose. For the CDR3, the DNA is TGTGCCAGCAGCGTAGGGACAGGAAGAGAGACCCAGTACTTC. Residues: CASSVGTGRETQYF. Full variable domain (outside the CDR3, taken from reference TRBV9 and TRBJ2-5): DSGVTQTPKHLITATGQRVTLRCSPRSGDLSVYWYQQSLDQGLQFLIQYYNGEERAKGNILERFSAQQFPDLHSELNLSSLELGDSALYFCASSVGTGRETQYFGPGTRLLVL.